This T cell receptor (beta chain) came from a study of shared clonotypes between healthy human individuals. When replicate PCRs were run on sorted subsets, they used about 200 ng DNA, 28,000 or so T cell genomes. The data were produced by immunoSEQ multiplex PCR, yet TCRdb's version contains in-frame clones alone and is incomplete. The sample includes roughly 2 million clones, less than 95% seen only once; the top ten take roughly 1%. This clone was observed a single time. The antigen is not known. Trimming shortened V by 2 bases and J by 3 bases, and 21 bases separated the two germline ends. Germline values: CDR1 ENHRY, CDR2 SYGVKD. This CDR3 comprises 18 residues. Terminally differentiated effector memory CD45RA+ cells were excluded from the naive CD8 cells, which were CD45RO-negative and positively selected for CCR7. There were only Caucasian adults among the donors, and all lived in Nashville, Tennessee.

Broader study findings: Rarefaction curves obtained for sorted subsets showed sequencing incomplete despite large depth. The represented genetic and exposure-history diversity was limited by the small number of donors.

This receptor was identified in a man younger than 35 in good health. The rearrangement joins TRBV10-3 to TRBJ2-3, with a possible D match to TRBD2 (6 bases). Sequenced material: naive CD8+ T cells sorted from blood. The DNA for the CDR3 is TGTGCCATCAGTGAGCCAGATCTTTTCCGGGAGTCTACAGATACGCAGTATTTT. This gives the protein CAISEPDLFRESTDTQYF.